Presented here are 8 T cell receptor beta chains from one specimen sequenced in a study of T cell changes during pregnancy in multiple sclerosis. Some clones are missing from TCRdb's copy, which holds only in-frame ones; the method was immunoSEQ multiplex PCR. The sample yields under 70,000 clones, roughly 91% seen once. Sequenced material: peripheral blood, taken in the third trimester of pregnancy. The receptors here all came from a female donor in good health, enrolled as a control in a pregnancy study.

V gene TRBV5-6 combines with J gene TRBJ2-3; D unresolved. Germline CDR1 reads SGHDT; CDR2 reads YYEEEE. V was clipped by 3 bases and J by 4 bases, with 9 bases between them. This CDR3 is 13 amino acids long. The CDR3 is CASSSRSADTQYF. The CDR3 DNA is TGTGCCAGCAGCTCAAGAAGCGCAGATACGCAGTATTTT. Filled out from reference TRBV5-6 and TRBJ2-3, the complete variable domain reads DAGVTQSPTHLIKTRGQQVTLRCSPKSGHDTVSWYQQALGQGPQFIFQYYEEEERQRGNFPDRFSGHQFPNYSSELNVNALLLGDSALYLCASSSRSADTQYFGPGTRLTVL.

This clone was picked up a small number of times. J is TRBJ1-1 and V is TRBV5-1; TRBD1 matches at 7 bases. CDR3 length equals 14 residues. V trimming: 0 bases; J trimming: 1 base; junction bases outside the gene matches: 0. Germline assignment: CDR1 SGHRS and CDR2 YFSETQ. This CDR3 is CASSLEGANTEAFF. CDR3 DNA: TGCGCCAGCAGCTTGGAGGGGGCGAACACTGAAGCTTTCTTT. Full variable domain (rest looked up from reference TRBV5-1 and TRBJ1-1): KAGVTQTPRYLIKTRGQQVTLSCSPISGHRSVSWYQQTPGQGLQFLFEYFSETQRNKGNFPGRFSGRQFSNSRSEMNVSTLELGDSALYLCASSLEGANTEAFFGQGTRLTVV.

This chain uses TRBV6-5 with TRBJ2-7; 9 bases fit TRBD2. From germline, CDR1 is MNHEY and CDR2 SVGAGI. The V and J ends lost 5 bases and 4 bases, in that order; junction bases with no gene match: 9. The CDR3 totals 15 residues. This CDR3 reads CASSTIAGVGYEQYF. The DNA of the CDR3 is TGTGCCAGCAGTACCATAGCGGGAGTTGGGTACGAGCAGTACTTC.

The V and J genes are TRBV7-2 and TRBJ1-5; 7 positions match TRBD1. Germline V gives CDR1 SGHTA, CDR2 FQGNSA. With 3 bases clipped from V and 5 bases from J, the junction kept 1 base outside the gene matches. This CDR3 is 13 amino acids long. The CDR3 nucleotides are TGTGCCAGCAGCTTCGACAGGGATCAGCCCCAGCATTTT. Its translation is CASSFDRDQPQHF.

The chain employs TRBV6-5 and TRBJ2-7; D perhaps matches TRBD2 (6 bases). Trimming cost V 2 bases and J 3 bases, with 11 bases left between them. Germline values: CDR1 MNHEY, CDR2 SVGAGI. The CDR3 length is 14 residues. Here the CDR3 DNA reads TGTGCCAGCAGTTACGCCCCGGGGGACTACGAGCAGTACTTC. This gives the protein CASSYAPGDYEQYF.

The chain is built from TRBV30 and TRBJ2-3; 14 nucleotides match TRBD2. The CDR3 length is 17 residues. Germline CDR1 reads GTSNPN; CDR2 reads SVGIG (reference sequence). With V trimmed by 0 bases and J by 3 bases, 5 bases remained unmatched. CDR3 residues: CAWSVTRTSGGTDTQYF. The DNA for the CDR3 is TGTGCCTGGAGTGTAACTAGGACTAGCGGGGGGACAGATACGCAGTATTTT.

This clone has just a few counts. The chain joins TRBV6-1 to TRBJ1-1; TRBD1 agrees at 8 bases. This CDR3 is 14 amino acids long. Germline CDR1 reads MNHNS; CDR2 reads SASEGT. V lost 6 bases and J lost 3; bases outside the gene matches: 6. The CDR3 DNA sequence: TGTGCCAGCAGATGGACAGGGAGGGACACTGAAGCTTTCTTT. Amino acids: CASRWTGRDTEAFF.

In its sample, this clone was seen a few times. The V and J genes are TRBV15 and TRBJ1-5; possible D gene TRBD1, 5 bases. Germline CDR1 reads LNHNV; CDR2 reads YYDKDF (reference sequence). CDR3 size: 14 residues. V was pared by 1 base and J by 4 bases, with 8 bases between. CDR3 protein: CATSRVGGNQPQHF. The CDR3 DNA is TGTGCCACCAGCAGAGTTGGGGGGAATCAGCCCCAGCATTTT.